The 21 T cell receptor beta chains below all came from one sample that was sequenced in a study of blood T cell repertoires in COVID-19. The repertoire was sequenced with immunoSEQ multiplex PCR; TCRdb's copy has only in-frame clones and lacks some. Of about 240,000 clones listed, 83% were seen once; the top ten hold 3% to 4.5%. The sample taken for sequencing was PBMCs or T cells enriched from blood (not recorded which). The receptors were sampled from a woman aged 40-49 years who had been exposed to COVID-19.

The J gene is TRBJ1-2, the V gene TRBV3-1 (or the pseudogene TRBV3-2), with a weak D call TRBD1 (5 bases). Germline values: CDR1 LGHDT, CDR2 YNNKEL (reference sequence). The CDR3 is 14 amino acids. Trimming took 3 bases from V and 8 from J, leaving 16 bases between them. The CDR3 DNA reads as TGTGCCAGCAGCCAGTTACGGGGGACGAGAGGCTACACCTTC. Translating gives CASSQLRGTRGYTF.

V and J are TRBV20-1 and TRBJ1-6, with TRBD1 matching over 8 bases. Germline CDR1 and CDR2: DFQATT and SNEGSKA (reference sequence). The CDR3 extends over 16 amino acids. The V and J ends lost 3 bases and 3 bases, in that order; junction bases with no gene match: 7. CDR3 bases: TGCAGTGCTAGTTATTTCGGACAGGGCTATAATTCACCCCTCCACTTT. Translating gives CSASYFGQGYNSPLHF.

The count of this clone is one. V and J are TRBV7-2 and TRBJ2-1; TRBD1 is a possible D gene (6 bases). The CDR3 has 15 amino acids. CDR1 SGHTA and CDR2 FQGNSA come from the germline V gene. V shed 5 bases and J shed 5 bases, with 16 bases lying between them. The CDR3 sequence is CASSQQGDPNNEQFF. The CDR3 DNA is TGTGCCAGCAGCCAACAGGGTGATCCTAACAATGAGCAGTTCTTC.

This sequence joins TRBV5-1 and TRBJ2-7; TRBD1 matches at 11 bases. The CDR3 is 15 residues long. Germline assignment: CDR1 SGHRS and CDR2 YFSETQ. Trimming took 0 bases from V and 2 from J; bases not matched to a gene: 1. CDR3 nucleotides: TGCGCCAGCAGCTTGGCGGGACAGGGGGCCTACGAGCAGTACTTC. Amino acids: CASSLAGQGAYEQYF.

The chain is built from TRBV18 and TRBJ2-1, with D possibly TRBD2 on 6 matching bases. The CDR3 sequence is 16 residues long. Germline CDR1 reads KGHSH; CDR2 reads LQKENI. The V end was cut by 0 bases, the J end by 0 bases, with 9 bases between. CDR3 loop: CASSPPEGSSYNEQFF. CDR3 DNA sequence: TGTGCCAGCTCACCACCGGAGGGGAGCTCCTACAATGAGCAGTTCTTC.

The rearrangement uses TRBV13 and TRBJ1-2; D is undetermined. V lost 0 bases and J 4 bases, leaving 12 bases between the germline ends. The CDR3 has 15 residues. CDR1 and CDR2 (germline): PRHDT, FYEKMQ (reference sequence). The CDR3 DNA sequence: TGTGCCAGCAGCTTAGGTCGGGGTGTGACCTATGGCTACACCTTC. This translates into CASSLGRGVTYGYTF.

The table lists this clone with a count of one. The chain uses TRBV28 and TRBJ2-1; 9 bases are a match to TRBD1. The trim removed 4 bases at V and 6 bases at J, leaving 4 bases unmatched. Germline CDR1 is MDHEN and CDR2 is SYDVKM. This CDR3 region has 14 residues. The chain's CDR3 is CASSWGQGRNEQFF. DNA of the CDR3: TGTGCCAGCAGTTGGGGACAGGGCCGCAATGAGCAGTTCTTC. The entire variable domain, with the rest obtained from reference TRBV28 and TRBJ2-1, is as follows: DVKVTQSSRYLVKRTGEKVFLECVQDMDHENMFWYRQDPGLGLRLIYFSYDVKMKEKGDIPEGYSVSREKKERFSLILESASTNQTSMYLCASSWGQGRNEQFFGPGTRLTVL.

V and J are TRBV28 and TRBJ1-5, with 10 nucleotides matching TRBD1. The V gene end was trimmed by 3 bases and the J gene end by 2 bases; junction bases not matched to a gene: 4. This CDR3 contains 16 residues. Germline loops: CDR1 MDHEN, CDR2 SYDVKM. The CDR3 loop is CASSFPGTGGNQPQHF. The DNA of the CDR3 is TGTGCCAGCAGTTTCCCAGGGACAGGGGGCAATCAGCCCCAGCATTTT.

V usage is TRBV5-4 and J usage is TRBJ2-7; perhaps TRBD2 as D (6 bases). Trimming removed 0 bases at V and 2 bases at J, with 12 bases between. The CDR3 sequence is 15 residues long. Germline V gene lookup returns CDR1 SGHNT and CDR2 YYREEE (reference sequence). The CDR3 loop is CASSLAGLRTYEQYF. In nucleotides, the CDR3 is TGTGCCAGCAGCTTGGCGGGACTTCGAACCTACGAGCAGTACTTC.

The chain has TRBV12-5 and TRBJ1-4; D is perhaps TRBD1 (5 bases). Looked up from germline, CDR1 is LGHNT and CDR2 is FRNRAP. V gave up 0 bases and J gave up 8 bases, with 13 bases separating them. The CDR3 loop spans 15 amino acids. CDR3 residues: CASGLVGQGGEKLFF. The CDR3 nucleotides read TGTGCTAGTGGTTTGGTAGGGCAGGGTGGGGAAAAACTGTTTTTT.

V and J are TRBV27 and TRBJ1-6; maybe TRBD1 (5 bases). CDR3 length: 15 residues. Trimming pared 8 bases from V and 1 base from J, leaving 12 bases between. Germline CDR1 MNHEY, CDR2 SMNVEV (reference sequence). CDR3 sequence (DNA): TGTGCCAGCGGTACAGGAGAATCCTATAATTCACCCCTCCACTTT. This sequence encodes CASGTGESYNSPLHF.

The rearrangement links TRBV12-5 to TRBJ2-1; 8 positions match TRBD1. Germline trimming cut 5 bases from V and 4 bases from J; bases unmatched to any gene: 4. This CDR3 comprises 14 residues. Germline values: CDR1 LGHNT, CDR2 FRNRAP. The CDR3 DNA reads as TGTGCTAGTGGTGGGGGACAGGAGTACAATGAGCAGTTCTTC. It specifies CASGGGQEYNEQFF.

The V and J genes are TRBV29-1 and TRBJ2-3; 8 bases map to TRBD1. The CDR3 has 14 amino acids. In germline, CDR1 is SQVTM, CDR2 ANQGSEA. The V gene end was trimmed by 2 bases and the J gene end by 1 base; junction bases not matched to a gene: 2. The CDR3 here is CSVEPGGGTDTQYF. CDR3 coding DNA: TGCAGCGTTGAACCAGGGGGCGGCACAGATACGCAGTATTTT.

The chain joins TRBV6-5 to TRBJ2-2; unclear D gene. The length of the CDR3 is 13 residues. Germline values: CDR1 MNHEY, CDR2 SVGAGI. Trimming took 10 bases from V and 3 from J, leaving 12 bases between them. CDR3 in amino acids: CATARSYTGELFF. The CDR3 DNA is TGTGCCACAGCGCGCTCCTACACCGGGGAGCTGTTTTTT.

The gene calls are TRBV3-1 (or the pseudogene TRBV3-2) and TRBJ1-2; D may be TRBD1 (6 bases). CDR3 length: 13 residues. Trimming removed 4 bases at V and 2 bases at J, with 8 bases between. Germline assignment: CDR1 LGHDT and CDR2 YNNKEL (reference sequence). The CDR3: CASSLRGNYGYTF. CDR3 sequence (DNA): TGTGCCAGCAGCCTAAGGGGGAACTATGGCTACACCTTC.

The chain carries TRBV7-9 and TRBJ2-1; 9 nucleotides line up with TRBD2. Germline V CDR1 and CDR2: SEHNR, FQNEAQ (reference sequence). This CDR3 has 16 residues. J lost 12 bases, V lost 3 bases, and 15 bases had no gene match. The CDR3 nucleotides read TGTGCCAGCAGCTTTACAGCGGGGGGCCCAACCAGGCCGCAGTTCTTC. It specifies CASSFTAGGPTRPQFF.

This chain connects TRBV10-3 to TRBJ2-7; TRBD1 matches at 7 bases. Unmatched junction bases numbered 3, after V lost 4 bases and J lost 0 bases. The CDR3 runs to 14 residues. Germline CDR1 is ENHRY and CDR2 is SYGVKD. The CDR3 is CAISGAGGSYEQYF. As DNA, the CDR3 is TGTGCCATCAGTGGGGCAGGGGGCTCCTACGAGCAGTACTTC.

The chain carries TRBV19 and TRBJ1-5; possibly TRBD1 for D (6 bases). CDR1 is LNHDA and CDR2 is SQIVND in the germline V gene (reference sequence). Trimming removed 6 bases from V and 0 bases from J, with 9 bases in between. The length of the CDR3 is 14 residues. CDR3 amino acids: CASSWDTSNQPQHF. DNA for the CDR3: TGTGCCAGTAGCTGGGACACTAGCAATCAGCCCCAGCATTTT.

This clone was counted between two and nine times. This chain joins TRBV9 and TRBJ2-2, with TRBD1 matching over 8 bases. V lost 4 bases to trimming and J lost 0 bases; unmatched junction nucleotides: 5. This CDR3 has 16 residues. CDR1 is SGDLS and CDR2 is YYNGEE in the germline V gene. CDR3 amino acids: CASSFGQGSNTGELFF. The CDR3 DNA follows: TGTGCCAGCAGCTTTGGACAGGGATCGAACACCGGGGAGCTGTTTTTT.

This sequence joins TRBV18 and TRBJ1-1; no firm D call. Germline values: CDR1 KGHSH, CDR2 LQKENI. The CDR3 runs 15 residues. V lost 3 bases, J lost 4 bases, and 15 bases lay in between. The CDR3 here is CASSPSLPRGTEAFF. CDR3 coding DNA: TGTGCCAGCTCACCCTCTCTCCCAAGAGGCACTGAAGCTTTCTTT.

The V call is TRBV10-3, the J call TRBJ1-4; maybe TRBD1 (6 bases). V was clipped by 2 bases and J by 8 bases, with 12 bases between them. CDR1 and CDR2 (germline): ENHRY, SYGVKD. The CDR3 sequence is 14 residues long. CDR3 nucleotide sequence: TGTGCCATCAGTGAGCAGCAGGGGTGGGAAAAACTGTTTTTT. Protein: CAISEQQGWEKLFF.